This note documents a single T cell receptor (beta chain) sequence. Its antigen is not identified. No patient had received any treatment before thyroid surgery. This sample is drawn from a study of metastatic and nonmetastatic thyroid tumors. Study overall: Malignant thyroid and benign thyroid patients provided blood and tumor or nodule tissue whose repertoires were compared. General study results and limits: Reported TCR beta diversity, measured in blood and tumor, was significantly higher for malignant thyroid tumors than for benign nodules.

Authors' analysis steps: The distant-metastasis classifier for papillary thyroid cancer was built from CDR3 differences across clinicopathological groups. TCRdb re-clonotyped the PCR reads via MiXCR. In this record, the V and J calls reflect TCRdb's handling and not the investigators' own analysis. The sample contains some 17,000 clones, around a quarter of which appear only once. This CDR3 is built from 14 residues. V gave up 10 bases and J gave up 6 bases; unmatched junction bases: 8. CDR1 is LNHDA, CDR2 SQIVND, per germline (reference sequence). V is TRBV19 and J is TRBJ2-2; TRBD2 agrees at 10 bases. The sequence derives from a female donor with papillary thyroid cancer or a benign thyroid nodule (not recorded which). Some clones in this sample may be carry-over from other donors' samples. Sequenced input: adjacent normal tissue. The CDR3 bases are TGTGCCACCTCTAGCGGGAGAATTGCCGGGGAGCTGTTTTTT. It yields the protein CATSSGRIAGELFF. The full variable domain, in which reference TRBV19 and TRBJ2-2 provide the parts outside the CDR3, is DGGITQSPKYLFRKEGQNVTLSCEQNLNHDAMYWYRQDPGQGLRLIYYSQIVNDFQKGDIAEGYSVSREKKESFPLTVTSAQKNPTAFYLCATSSGRIAGELFFGEGSRLTVL.